Listed here are 30 T cell receptor beta chains from one sample, sequenced in a study of blood T cells in healthy people across ages. Together with a sample-barcoded 5' primer, a J-beta primer mix was included in a second PCR lasting about 6 to 11 cycles. Each CDR3 protein is one row after TCRdb ran MiXCR on the 5' RACE reads. Of approximately 810,000 distinct CDR3 sequences in the sample, 36% were seen once. The source material was blood. These receptors were taken from a young man in good health.

This clonotype was picked up a small number of times. V and J are TRBV12-3 or TRBV12-4 and TRBJ2-1, with D unclear. The CDR3 spans 16 residues. V was clipped by 5 bases and J by 2 bases, with 16 bases between them. Here the CDR3 DNA reads TGTGCCAGCAGTCCGCAGGAATTTGGTCCCTACAATGAGCAGTTCTTC. Translating it yields CASSPQEFGPYNEQFF.

The table lists this clonotype with a few counts. The rearrangement links TRBV27 to TRBJ2-1, with 8 bases aligning to TRBD1. The J call is doubtful: the DNA matches TRBJ2-7 better. Looked up from germline, CDR1 is MNHEY and CDR2 is SMNVEV (reference sequence). This CDR3 region has 17 residues. The CDR3 nucleotides are TGTGCCAGCAGCGACCAGGGGGCTCGGCGCTCCTACAATGAGCAGTACTTC. It translates to CASSDQGARRSYNEQYF.

As regards this clonotype: This clone may be a read error of a much larger clone one base away. This chain joins TRBV12-3 or TRBV12-4 and TRBJ1-6; D gene ambiguous. The CDR3 sequence is 12 residues long. CDR3 nucleotides: TGTGCCAGCACCCGACTTGATTCACCCCCCCACTTT. Encoded protein: CASTRLDSPPHF.

The chain recombines TRBV6-5 with TRBJ2-1; the match to TRBD1 covers 7 bases. Germline CDR1 MNHEY, CDR2 SVGAGI. The CDR3 is 16 amino acids. Losses at the gene ends were 0 bases for V and 7 bases for J; bases not matched to a gene: 9. This chain's CDR3 is CASSYSKTGVSNEQFF. The CDR3 nucleotides are TGTGCCAGCAGTTACTCGAAAACAGGGGTTTCTAATGAGCAGTTCTTC.

This chain links TRBV4-2 with TRBJ2-3; D remains ambiguous. CDR1 is LGHNA, CDR2 YNFKEQ, per germline. Trimming pared 0 bases from V and 3 bases from J, leaving 10 bases between. There are 15 residues in the CDR3. The CDR3 region is CASSQEYRLTDTQYF. In nucleotides, the CDR3 is TGTGCCAGCAGCCAAGAGTATCGTTTGACAGATACGCAGTATTTT.

This clonotype was seen more than once but under ten times. The chain joins TRBV12-3 or TRBV12-4 to TRBJ2-2; D might be TRBD2 (6 bases). The CDR3 is 15 amino acids. Deletions cut 5 bases from V and 1 base from J, with 11 bases between. CDR3 amino acids: CASSRRGWNTGELFF. The CDR3 nucleotides are TGTGCCAGCAGTCGGAGGGGCTGGAACACCGGGGAGCTGTTTTTT.

This chain connects TRBV20-1 to TRBJ2-7; 10 bases are shared with TRBD2. CDR1 and CDR2 (germline): DFQATT, SNEGSKA (reference sequence). The CDR3 runs to 15 residues. V lost 5 bases and J lost 7; bases outside the gene matches: 14. CDR3 region: CSAERGGSSYNEQYF. For the CDR3, the DNA is TGCAGTGCTGAGCGGGGGGGTAGCTCCTACAATGAGCAGTACTTC.

In its sample, this clonotype was seen many times. The chain carries TRBV2 and TRBJ2-1, with unresolved D. V was trimmed by 11 bases and J by 6 bases, leaving 17 bases between them. CDR1 is SNHLY and CDR2 is FYNNEI in the germline V gene. This CDR3 is 13 amino acids long. In DNA form, the CDR3 reads TGTGCCTCCTACAGCCTGGAAGCCAATGAGCAGTTCTTC. This translates into CASYSLEANEQFF.

A few counts support this clonotype. The V and J genes are TRBV9 and TRBJ2-3; 8 bases map to TRBD2. The CDR3 length is 18 residues. From germline, CDR1 is SGDLS and CDR2 YYNGEE. V trimming: 0 bases; J trimming: 4 bases; junction bases outside the gene matches: 13. The CDR3 nucleotides read TGTGCCAGCAGCGTAGGTCTAGCTAGCGGGCCTCCTCCAGATACGCAGTATTTT. Translation: CASSVGLASGPPPDTQYF.

The V and J genes are TRBV20-1 and TRBJ1-1; D call uncertain. The V gene's germline CDR1 is DFQATT and CDR2 SNEGSKA (reference sequence). The CDR3 extends over 13 amino acids. Trimming left V 3 bases short and J 2 bases short, with 10 bases between. This CDR3 is CSARGNINTEAFF. The CDR3 nucleotides read TGCAGTGCTAGGGGGAACATTAACACTGAAGCTTTCTTT.

This clonotype was observed a handful of times. The V gene is TRBV2, the J gene TRBJ2-7; possible D gene TRBD2, 6 bases. This CDR3 spans 12 amino acids. CDR1 and CDR2 (germline): SNHLY, FYNNEI. V shed 6 bases and J shed 3 bases, with 9 bases lying between them. The CDR3 region has the DNA TGTGCCAGCAGGCGGGATAACTACGAGCAGTACTTC. Amino acids: CASRRDNYEQYF. Full variable domain (outside the CDR3, taken from reference TRBV2 and TRBJ2-7): EPEVTQTPSHQVTQMGQEVILRCVPISNHLYFYWYRQILGQKVEFLVSFYNNEISEKSEIFDDQFSVERPDGSNFTLKIRSTKLEDSAMYFCASRRDNYEQYFGPGTRLTVT.

About this clonotype itself: Germline is not matched at one junction end, which may reflect a read error. This sequence joins TRBV7-7 and TRBJ2-7, with TRBD2 matching over 8 bases. The end of the DNA fits TRBJ2-5 better, so the J call may be wrong. Looked up from germline, CDR1 is SSHAT and CDR2 is FNYEAQ (reference sequence). CDR3 length equals 14 residues. The CDR3 DNA is TGTGCTAGCAGCTTAGCGGGACTCGGAGAGACCCAGTACTTC. It codes for CASSLAGLGETQYF.

The chain employs TRBV7-9 and TRBJ2-1; 7 positions match TRBD1. The J call could be wrong; TRBJ2-7 is a better fit for the DNA end. The CDR3 consists of 18 residues. From germline, CDR1 is SEHNR and CDR2 FQNEAQ (reference sequence). CDR3 residues: CASSLGSPRGNSYNEQYF. CDR3 bases: TGTGCCAGCAGCTTAGGATCGCCCAGGGGGAACTCCTACAATGAGCAGTACTTC.

V usage is TRBV28 and J usage is TRBJ2-3, with TRBD2 matching 7 bases. This CDR3 region has 16 residues. Germline V gene sequence: CDR1 MDHEN, CDR2 SYDVKM. J lost 0 bases, V lost 7 bases, and 10 bases had no gene match. The chain's CDR3 is CASTPWASGSTDTQYF. CDR3 bases: TGTGCCAGCACCCCGTGGGCTAGCGGTAGCACAGATACGCAGTATTTT.

This clonotype was observed a handful of times. V usage is TRBV5-6 and J usage is TRBJ1-1; TRBD1 aligns across 9 bases. CDR3 length equals 16 residues. Trimming removed 0 bases from V and 5 bases from J; junction bases left unmatched: 8. Germline V gene lookup returns CDR1 SGHDT and CDR2 YYEEEE. For the CDR3, the DNA is TGTGCCAGCAGCTTGGGAATCGGGACAGGGACAACTGAAGCTTTCTTT. Its translation: CASSLGIGTGTTEAFF.

This chain connects TRBV12-3 or TRBV12-4 to TRBJ2-3; TRBD2 might be the D (6 bases). Deletions cut 5 bases from V and 8 bases from J, with 17 bases between. This CDR3 contains 14 residues. CDR3 nucleotide sequence: TGTGCCAGCAGTGTCGGATTAGTGGGGGGTACGCAGTATTTT. It yields the protein CASSVGLVGGTQYF.

Details on this clonotype: A junction end diverges from the germline sequence, so it may reflect a read error. The gene calls are TRBV20-1 and TRBJ1-5; 9 bases line up with TRBD1. The CDR3 extends over 13 amino acids. Per the germline V gene, CDR1 is DFQATT and CDR2 is SNEGSKA (reference sequence). CDR3 region: CSATQGANQPQHF. Written as DNA, the CDR3 is TGCAGTGCTACACAGGGGGCGAATCAACCCCAGCATTTT.

This clonotype appeared a few times. The rearrangement links TRBV20-1 to TRBJ2-7; D call uncertain. Trimming left V 3 bases short and J 5 bases short, with 20 bases between. CDR1 is DFQATT and CDR2 is SNEGSKA in the germline V gene (reference sequence). This CDR3 spans 15 amino acids. The CDR3 bases are TGCAGTGCTAGGTCGAAGATCTCCAGAGTCGACGAGCAGTACTTC. This gives the protein CSARSKISRVDEQYF.

The CDR3 loop reads CASSLSGVTNTGELFF. The CDR3 DNA reads TGCGCCAGCAGCCTTTCGGGGGTTACGAACACCGGGGAGCTGTTTTTT. This chain links TRBV4-1 with TRBJ2-2; weak D call: TRBD2 (6 bases). Germline loops: CDR1 MGHRA, CDR2 YSYEKL. The CDR3 runs to 16 residues. V was clipped by 4 bases and J by 0 bases, with 12 bases between them.

The chain links TRBV20-1 to TRBJ2-1; 11 bases fit TRBD2. The CDR3 runs to 13 residues. CDR1 is DFQATT, CDR2 SNEGSKA, per germline (reference sequence). Trimming removed 4 bases from V and 8 bases from J; junction bases left unmatched: 4. The CDR3 region is CSATGLAVYEQFF. DNA for the CDR3: TGCAGTGCTACGGGACTAGCGGTTTATGAGCAGTTCTTC.

The sample holds many counts of this clonotype. This chain joins TRBV4-1 and TRBJ1-2; no definite D call. The germline V and J ends were trimmed by 3 bases and 3 bases, with 17 bases remaining between them. CDR3 length: 16 amino acids. The germline CDR1 and CDR2 sequences are MGHRA and YSYEKL. DNA of the CDR3: TGCGCCAGCAGCCAGCCCCGGGGAGCAGCGGACTATGGCTACACCTTC. It encodes CASSQPRGAADYGYTF.

In this sample, this clonotype turned up many times. V gene TRBV4-2 combines with J gene TRBJ2-3; unclear D gene. Trimming removed 0 bases from V and 6 bases from J, with 4 bases in between. The CDR3 spans 12 residues. CDR1 is LGHNA, CDR2 YNFKEQ, per germline. Here the CDR3 reads CASSQDGDTQYF. Here the CDR3 DNA reads TGTGCCAGCAGCCAAGATGGGGATACGCAGTATTTT.

This clonotype was observed a handful of times. V gene TRBV7-6 combines with J gene TRBJ2-3; 8 nucleotides align to TRBD2. Germline lookup yields CDR1 SGHVS and CDR2 FNYEAQ. V was clipped by 1 base and J by 2 bases; unmatched bases: 5. The length of the CDR3 is 16 residues. This CDR3 reads CASSLVPGGATDTQYF. For the CDR3, the DNA is TGTGCCAGCAGCTTAGTCCCCGGGGGGGCCACAGATACGCAGTATTTT.

As for this clonotype: Germline and junction disagree at one end, which may indicate a read error. The chain is built from TRBV7-2 and TRBJ2-5; D is unresolved. From germline, CDR1 is SGHTA and CDR2 FQGNSA. CDR3 size: 14 residues. The CDR3 reads CASSHDRDQGTQYF. CDR3 nucleotides: TGTGCCAGCAGCCACGACCGAGACCAAGGGACCCAGTACTTC.

Turning to this clonotype: A much larger clone is a single base away; this may be a read error. This chain uses TRBV20-1 with TRBJ2-4; the D call may be TRBD1 or TRBD2 (5 bases each). CDR1 is DFQATT and CDR2 is SNEGSKA in the germline V gene (reference sequence). Trimming pared 6 bases from V and 8 bases from J, leaving 17 bases between. The length of the CDR3 is 13 residues. In DNA, the CDR3 is TGCAGTGCCCGTTTGGGGGTGGGGGACATTCAGTACTTC. It specifies CSARLGVGDIQYF.

This clonotype has just a few counts. The chain couples TRBV20-1 to TRBJ1-2; 7 bases line up with TRBD1. The germline gives CDR1 DFQATT, CDR2 SNEGSKA (reference sequence). The length of the CDR3 is 14 residues. The ends lost 1 base at V and 8 bases at J; junction bases unmatched: 10. The CDR3 bases are TGCAGTGCTAGAGTCGGGCAGGGGGTGCGAGGCTACACCTTC. Translation: CSARVGQGVRGYTF.

The rearrangement joins TRBV20-1 to TRBJ2-1; 11 bases line up with TRBD2. CDR1 is DFQATT and CDR2 is SNEGSKA in the germline V gene (reference sequence). The V segment lost 3 bases and the J segment 4 bases; nucleotides outside the gene matches: 8. CDR3 size: 16 residues. The CDR3 loop is CSARTSGVASYNEQFF. CDR3 nucleotides: TGCAGTGCTAGGACTAGCGGGGTGGCGTCGTACAATGAGCAGTTCTTC.

This rearrangement joins TRBV28 to TRBJ1-1; D remains unclear. The CDR3 spans 12 residues. CDR1 is MDHEN, CDR2 SYDVKM, per germline. The V gene lost 4 bases and the J gene lost 6 bases, with 9 bases spanning the gap. The CDR3 DNA follows: TGTGCCAGCAGTTCCTCTTCTTCTGAAGCTTTCTTT. This sequence encodes CASSSSSSEAFF.

The sample holds many counts of this clonotype. The chain employs TRBV12-3 or TRBV12-4 and TRBJ2-4; D uncertain. V was cut by 7 bases and J by 0 bases, with 10 bases left in between. CDR3 length: 14 amino acids. The CDR3 loop reads CASTSPLAKNIQYF. The CDR3 bases are TGTGCCAGCACGTCCCCATTAGCCAAAAACATTCAGTACTTC.

This clonotype has more than one count but fewer than ten. The chain combines TRBV4-3 with TRBJ1-4; no firm D call. Germline lookup yields CDR1 LGHNA and CDR2 YSLEER. With 0 bases removed from V and 0 bases from J, the gap between germline ends came to 5 bases. CDR3 length equals 15 residues. The chain's CDR3 is CASSQDKATNEKLFF. The DNA of the CDR3 is TGCGCCAGCAGCCAAGATAAGGCAACTAATGAAAAACTGTTTTTT.